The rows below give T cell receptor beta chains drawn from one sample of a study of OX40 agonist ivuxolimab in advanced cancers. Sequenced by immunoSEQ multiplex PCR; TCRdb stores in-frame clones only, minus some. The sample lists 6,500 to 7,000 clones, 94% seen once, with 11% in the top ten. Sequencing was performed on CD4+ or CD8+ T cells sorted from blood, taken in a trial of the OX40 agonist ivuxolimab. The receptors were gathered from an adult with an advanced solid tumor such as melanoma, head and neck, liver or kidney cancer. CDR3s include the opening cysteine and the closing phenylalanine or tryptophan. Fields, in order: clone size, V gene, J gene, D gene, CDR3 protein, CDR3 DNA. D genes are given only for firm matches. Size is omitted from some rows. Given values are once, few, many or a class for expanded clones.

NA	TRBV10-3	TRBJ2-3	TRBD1	CAIRQGAGTDTQYF	TGTGCCATCAGACAGGGGGCAGGCACAGATACGCAGTATTTT
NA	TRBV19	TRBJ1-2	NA	CASSIGGQIFYGYTF	TGTGCCAGTAGTATAGGAGGACAGATCTTCTATGGCTACACCTTC
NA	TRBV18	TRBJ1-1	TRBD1	CASSPGQGSVTEAFF	TGTGCCAGCTCACCAGGACAGGGAAGTGTCACTGAAGCTTTCTTT
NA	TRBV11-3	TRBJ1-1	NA	CASSKRAGTEAFF	TGTGCCAGCAGCAAACGAGCGGGTACTGAAGCTTTCTTT
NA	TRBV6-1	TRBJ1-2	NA	CASSESTVSNYGYTF	TGTGCCAGCAGTGAATCGACAGTATCTAACTATGGCTACACCTTC
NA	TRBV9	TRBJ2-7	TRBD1	CASSGRTGSYEQYF	TGTGCCAGCAGCGGCCGGACAGGGTCCTACGAGCAGTACTTC
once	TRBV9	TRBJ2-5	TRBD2	CASSVDIATSGTSETQYF	TGTGCCAGCAGCGTAGACATAGCGACTAGCGGGACCTCAGAGACCCAGTACTTC
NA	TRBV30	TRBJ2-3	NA	CAWSVMWTQYF	TGTGCCTGGAGTGTTATGTGGACGCAGTATTTT
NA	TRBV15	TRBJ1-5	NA	CATSRDRLGNQPQHF	TGTGCCACCAGCAGAGACCGCCTGGGCAATCAGCCCCAGCATTTT
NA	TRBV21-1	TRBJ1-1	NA	CASSNMPWMNTEAFF	TGTGCCAGCAGCAATATGCCCTGGATGAACACTGAAGCTTTCTTT
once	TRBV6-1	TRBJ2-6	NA	CASSGIRVGANVLTF	TGTGCCAGCAGTGGGATCCGGGTGGGGGCCAACGTCCTGACTTTC
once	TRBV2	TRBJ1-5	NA	CASSVGAWPQHF	TGTGCCAGCAGTGTGGGTGCTTGGCCCCAGCATTTT
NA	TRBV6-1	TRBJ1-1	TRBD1	CASSMTGPLGTEAFF	TGTGCCAGCAGTATGACAGGGCCCCTGGGCACTGAAGCTTTCTTT